This T cell receptor beta chain originates from a study of T cells in Graves' hyperthyroidism and ophthalmopathy. From RNA transcripts, TCR beta CDR3 regions were amplified. TCR CDR3 underwent first-round RT-PCR with the HTBI primer set. TCRdb reprocessed the multiplex PCR reads with MiXCR, giving one entry per CDR3 protein. The table includes more than 500,000 distinct CDR3 sequences, 15% to 20% detected once. This sample holds PBMCs from roughly 10 ml fresh peripheral blood. Regarding the study as a whole: Model-based prediction identified ophthalmopathy a median approximately 6 months prior to its onset. Most thyroid-expanded clonotypes above 0.001 were also found in blood.

The CDR3 length is 16 residues. The junction had 16 bases not matched to a gene; V was cut back by 5 bases and J by 4 bases. Germline V gene data show CDR1 as DFQATT and CDR2 as SNEGSKA (reference sequence). This clonotype was counted many times. Its antigen is as yet unknown. V and J are TRBV20-1 and TRBJ2-5; 7 nucleotides line up with TRBD2. Sequenced material: blood. The source is a woman in her thirties with Graves' hyperthyroidism. CDR3 bases: TGCAGTGCTTACAACTCAGGCGGGAGATCCGGAGAGACCCAGTACTTC. Its translation is CSAYNSGGRSGETQYF.